This is a list of T cell receptor beta chains from one sample in a study of blood T cells in healthy people across ages. TCRdb ran MiXCR on the 5' RACE reads and lists one entry per CDR3 protein. The sample lists some 1.4 million distinct CDR3 sequences; around 42% were seen once. What was sequenced was blood. The receptors stem from a woman younger than 30 in good health. Each CDR3 is given with its conserved first and last residue. The D gene is left open where the match is weak. Rows give clone size only sometimes, using once, few, many, or a class for an expanded clone.

len,abundance,j_gene,v_gene,d_gene,CDR3aa,CDR3nt
15,.,TRBJ2-3,TRBV5-6,.,CASSFGAGLGDTQYF,TGTGCCAGCAGCTTCGGTGCAGGACTGGGAGATACGCAGTATTTT
14,.,TRBJ1-6,TRBV4-1,.,CASSQGGYSSPLHF,TGCGCCAGCAGCCAAGGAGGGTATAGCTCACCCCTCCACTTT
17,.,TRBJ2-1,TRBV7-2,.,CASSSWPGGSSYNEQFF,TGTGCCAGCAGCTCGTGGCCGGGCGGAAGCTCCTACAATGAGCAGTTCTTC
16,few,TRBJ1-2,TRBV6-6,TRBD1,CASSTTGQGFNYGYTF,TGTGCCAGCAGTACAACTGGACAGGGGTTTAACTATGGCTACACCTTC
15,.,TRBJ1-2,TRBV4-1,TRBD1,CASSHPAQGAFGYTF,TGCGCCAGCAGCCATCCTGCCCAGGGGGCCTTTGGCTACACCTTC
13,many,TRBJ2-3,TRBV10-3,.,CAIRPDSIDTQYF,TGTGCCATCAGGCCTGACTCGATCGATACGCAGTATTTT
15,.,TRBJ1-2,TRBV4-1,.,CASSPSGEANYGYTF,TGCGCCAGCAGCCCCTCAGGAGAAGCTAACTATGGCTACACCTTC
15,.,TRBJ2-1,TRBV7-9,TRBD2,CASSTTSGGAHEQFF,TGTGCCAGCAGCACCACTAGCGGGGGGGCCCATGAGCAGTTCTTC
14,.,TRBJ2-7,TRBV6-1,.,CASINRGLTYEQYF,TGTGCCAGCATCAACCGTGGCCTTACCTACGAGCAGTACTTC
14,few,TRBJ2-7,TRBV29-1,TRBD1,CSVEPLDRDYEQYF,TGCAGCGTAGAACCCCTGGACAGGGACTACGAGCAGTACTTC
15,few,TRBJ1-2,TRBV28,TRBD1,CASSLGTGSTYGYTF,TGTGCCAGCAGTTTAGGGACAGGGAGTACCTATGGCTACACCTTC
13,few,TRBJ1-2,TRBV20-1,TRBD1,CSAAQGDNYGYTF,TGCAGTGCTGCACAGGGGGATAACTATGGCTACACCTTC
15,.,TRBJ2-1,TRBV20-1,TRBD2,CSARGERGFYNEQFF,TGCAGTGCCCGGGGAGAGCGGGGCTTCTACAATGAGCAGTTCTTC
15,few,TRBJ1-6,TRBV4-2,.,CASSHALLGDSPLHF,TGTGCCAGCAGCCATGCTCTACTCGGGGATTCACCCCTCCACTTT
15,.,TRBJ1-2,TRBV18,.,CASFDRDTEPYGYTF,TGTGCCAGCTTTGACCGGGACACGGAACCCTATGGCTACACCTTC
12,.,TRBJ1-2,TRBV4-2,.,CASSLKGPDYTF,TGTGCCAGCAGCCTCAAGGGGCCAGACTACACCTTC
14,.,TRBJ2-7,TRBV6-1,TRBD1,CASSGTGITYEQYF,TGTGCCAGCAGTGGGACAGGAATTACCTACGAGCAGTACTTC
14,few,TRBJ1-2,TRBV7-8,.,CASSLAALLDGYTF,TGTGCCAGCAGCTTAGCAGCCCTCCTAGATGGCTACACCTTC
14,once,TRBJ2-5,TRBV7-9,TRBD2,CASRSGGPQETQYF,TGTGCCAGCCGCTCGGGGGGGCCTCAAGAGACCCAGTACTTC
15,few,TRBJ2-3,TRBV3-1,.,CASSQGLGPTDTQYF,TGTGCCAGCAGCCAAGGACTAGGCCCCACAGATACGCAGTATTTT
17,once,TRBJ2-1,TRBV3-1,TRBD2,CASSRIWGGSGYNEQFF,TGTGCCAGCAGCCGTATCTGGGGCGGGAGCGGATACAATGAGCAGTTCTTC
16,.,TRBJ2-2,TRBV9,TRBD2,CASSASGGKNTGELFF,TGTGCCAGCAGCGCGTCCGGGGGGAAGAACACCGGGGAGCTGTTTTTT
12,.,TRBJ1-2,TRBV20-1,.,CSAPSASYGYTF,TGCAGTGCGCCATCAGCCAGCTATGGCTACACCTTC
16,few,TRBJ1-4,TRBV13,.,CASSFEGRGTNEKLFF,TGTGCCAGCAGCTTCGAGGGACGGGGCACGAATGAAAAACTGTTTTTT
15,.,TRBJ2-7,TRBV20-1,.,CSARDTTRASSEQYF,TGCAGTGCTAGGGACACAACCCGGGCCTCGAGCGAGCAGTACTTC
14,few,TRBJ2-1,TRBV15,.,CATSSSVPSKEQFF,TGTGCCACCAGCAGTAGCGTCCCGTCGAAAGAGCAGTTCTTC
17,.,TRBJ2-7,TRBV6-1,TRBD1,CASSEISGTGSSYEQYF,TGTGCCAGCAGTGAAATCTCGGGGACAGGGAGTTCCTACGAGCAGTACTTC
14,.,TRBJ2-7,TRBV5-1,.,CASSLAESYNEQYF,TGCGCCAGCAGCCTAGCCGAGTCCTACAATGAGCAGTACTTC
16,.,TRBJ2-5,TRBV6-5,.,CASTPFNGLYQETQYF,TGTGCCAGCACCCCCTTTAACGGCCTCTACCAAGAGACCCAGTACTTC
15,few,TRBJ2-4,TRBV5-1,.,CASSLAAEPLSPQYF,TGCGCCAGCAGCTTGGCCGCGGAACCACTTTCCCCACAGTACTTC
15,.,TRBJ2-5,TRBV5-5,.,CASSLEKNSYNEQYF,TGTGCCAGCAGCTTGGAAAAGAACTCCTACAATGAGCAGTACTTC
14,.,TRBJ1-6,TRBV4-2,.,CASSQEEWGAPLHF,TGTGCCAGCAGCCAAGAGGAGTGGGGGGCACCCCTCCACTTT
14,few,TRBJ2-5,TRBV27,TRBD2,CASSARGGEETQYF,TGTGCCAGCAGTGCCCGGGGGGGCGAAGAGACCCAGTACTTC
13,.,TRBJ1-1,TRBV5-6,.,CASTDAATTEAFF,TGTGCCAGCACCGACGCGGCGACCACTGAAGCTTTCTTT
15,.,TRBJ2-5,TRBV2,.,CASSGGAGIQETQYF,TGTGCCAGCAGCGGCGGGGCAGGTATCCAAGAGACCCAGTACTTC
14,.,TRBJ1-1,TRBV12-3/TRBV12-4,.,CASSLKQLNTEAFF,TGTGCCAGCAGTTTAAAACAGCTGAACACTGAAGCTTTCTTT
17,.,TRBJ2-3,TRBV7-6,.,CASSLVNYGASTDTQYF,TGTGCCAGCAGCTTAGTTAATTACGGGGCTAGCACAGATACGCAGTATTTT
15,few,TRBJ2-7,TRBV7-2,TRBD2,CASSLDGGSQFEQYF,TGTGCCAGCAGCTTAGACGGGGGGTCCCAATTCGAGCAGTACTTC
17,.,TRBJ1-1,TRBV4-1,TRBD1,CASSHGQGVISNTEAFF,TGCGCCAGCAGCCACGGACAGGGGGTTATTTCTAACACTGAAGCTTTCTTT
14,few,TRBJ2-7,TRBV21-1,.,CASSTTQLVYEQYF,TGTGCCAGCAGCACCACACAACTAGTCTACGAGCAGTACTTC
14,few,TRBJ1-2,TRBV7-2,.,CASTTLGHQFGYTF,TGTGCCAGCACCACCCTTGGGCACCAGTTTGGCTACACCTTC
15,.,TRBJ2-7,TRBV12-3/TRBV12-4,TRBD1,CASRATGSSYNEQYF,TGTGCCAGCAGGGCGACAGGGAGCTCCTACAATGAGCAGTACTTC
17,.,TRBJ1-1,TRBV20-1,TRBD1,CSAKSLDRVVLNTEAFF,TGCAGTGCTAAGAGTTTGGACAGGGTCGTCCTAAACACTGAAGCTTTCTTT
12,.,TRBJ2-1,TRBV20-1,.,CSLSPGCGEQFF,TGCAGTCTATCTCCCGGTTGTGGTGAGCAGTTCTTC
14,.,TRBJ2-5,TRBV2,TRBD2,CASRTSGSKETQYF,TGTGCCAGCAGAACTAGCGGGAGTAAAGAGACCCAGTACTTC
16,once,TRBJ2-1,TRBV14,TRBD2,CASSQLGLGSYNEQFF,TGTGCCAGCAGCCAACTGGGACTAGGTTCTTACAATGAGCAGTTCTTC
17,.,TRBJ2-3,TRBV5-1,TRBD2,CASSLGGLAGAGDTQYF,TGCGCCAGCAGCTTGGGGGGACTAGCGGGGGCCGGGGATACGCAGTATTTT
15,.,TRBJ2-7,TRBV9,TRBD2,CASSVGSSGGYEQYF,TGTGCCAGCAGCGTAGGGTCTAGCGGGGGTTACGAGCAGTACTTC
17,few,TRBJ2-7,TRBV6-6,TRBD2,CASSAGGTSGSSYEQYF,TGTGCCAGCAGTGCCGGGGGGACTAGCGGAAGCTCCTACGAGCAGTACTTC
14,few,TRBJ1-1,TRBV6-1,.,CASRGATENTEAFF,TGTGCCAGCAGGGGGGCGACAGAGAACACTGAAGCTTTCTTT
14,.,TRBJ1-2,TRBV9,TRBD1,CASSVDHRGYGYTF,TGTGCCAGCAGCGTAGATCACAGGGGCTATGGCTACACCTTC
19,few,TRBJ2-7,TRBV7-2,TRBD2,CASSLERWTSGRSYNEQYF,TGTGCCAGCAGCTTAGAGAGATGGACTAGCGGGAGGTCCTACAATGAGCAGTACTTC
17,.,TRBJ2-7,TRBV5-6,TRBD1,CASSFQLPGQESYEQYF,TGTGCCAGCAGCTTTCAACTGCCGGGACAGGAGTCCTACGAGCAGTACTTC
16,.,TRBJ2-3,TRBV12-3/TRBV12-4,TRBD2,CASSPQAGGATDAQYF,TGTGCCAGCAGTCCCCAAGCGGGGGGGGCCACAGATGCGCAGTATTTT
17,few,TRBJ1-2,TRBV28,.,CASSPNPLNAANYGYTF,TGTGCCAGCAGTCCCAATCCCCTTAATGCAGCTAACTATGGCTACACCTTC
16,.,TRBJ2-2,TRBV2,.,CASSVSRGRGTGELFF,TGTGCCAGCAGTGTCTCACGAGGCCGAGGCACCGGGGAGCTGTTTTTT
15,.,TRBJ2-1,TRBV6-6,TRBD1,CASSYKGTGRGEQFF,TGTGCCAGCAGTTACAAGGGGACAGGACGTGGTGAGCAGTTCTTC